These 20 T cell receptor beta chains were all obtained from the same sample, sequenced in a study of shared clonotypes between healthy human individuals. Data came from immunoSEQ multiplex PCR; TCRdb stores just in-frame clones and leaves some out. The repertoire has hundreds of thousands of clones, about two thirds of them found once; the top ten carry 1.8%. Sequenced material: memory CD4+ T cells sorted from blood. Subset meaning: CD45RA-negative fraction. Receptors were obtained from a woman between 25 and 40 years old in good health.

The chain couples TRBV5-1 to TRBJ2-7; D gene ambiguous. This CDR3 is 13 amino acids long. Trimming took off 0 bases at V and 7 bases at J, with 11 bases between the two ends. Germline V lookup: CDR1 SGHRS, CDR2 YFSETQ. For the CDR3, the DNA is TGCGCCAGCAGCTTGGGACGCTGGTTTGAGCAGTACTTC. It is translated as CASSLGRWFEQYF.

CDR3 residues: CASYGTGTSRTYEQYF. CDR3 coding DNA: TGCGCCAGCTATGGGACCGGGACTTCCAGAACCTACGAGCAGTACTTC. The rearrangement joins TRBV10-1 to TRBJ2-7; the D gene is possibly TRBD2 (6 bases). The germline gives CDR1 WNHNN, CDR2 SYGVQD (reference sequence). Trimming stripped 8 bases from V and 2 bases from J, with 22 bases between. The CDR3 is 16 residues long.

The V gene is TRBV4-1, the J gene TRBJ2-7; TRBD2 matches at 7 bases. The CDR3 sequence is 15 residues long. In germline, CDR1 is MGHRA, CDR2 YSYEKL. With V trimmed by 4 bases and J by 3 bases, 9 bases remained unmatched. CDR3 sequence (DNA): TGCGCCAGCAGCCCGGCGAGCGGGGCCTTCTACGAGCAGTACTTC. As protein: CASSPASGAFYEQYF.

The rearrangement joins TRBV5-1 to TRBJ2-1; 12 bases align to TRBD2. The CDR3 loop spans 16 amino acids. Trimming at V came to 4 bases and at J to 10 bases, leaving 12 bases not matched to a gene. Per germline, CDR1 SGHRS and CDR2 YFSETQ. CDR3 DNA: TGCGCCAGCAGCCTGCCCCTAGCGGGAGGGCCGGACGAGCAGTTCTTC. The encoded protein is CASSLPLAGGPDEQFF.

With regard to this clone: The same CDR3 is also encoded by other DNA sequences in this sample. The chain combines TRBV5-1 with TRBJ2-1; TRBD1 agrees at 7 bases. CDR3 length: 15 amino acids. J gave up 4 bases and V 0 bases, and 4 bases lay outside the gene matches. Germline values: CDR1 SGHRS, CDR2 YFSETQ. CDR3 residues: CASSLGSGGYNEQFF. The DNA for the CDR3 is TGCGCCAGCAGCTTGGGGTCAGGGGGATACAATGAGCAGTTCTTC. Supplemented by reference TRBV5-1 and TRBJ2-1, the full variable domain reads KAGVTQTPRYLIKTRGQQVTLSCSPISGHRSVSWYQQTPGQGLQFLFEYFSETQRNKGNFPGRFSGRQFSNSRSEMNVSTLELGDSALYLCASSLGSGGYNEQFFGPGTRLTVL.

With regard to this clone: A far larger clone is just one base off, so this is likely a read error. Other DNA sequences in this sample translate to the same CDR3. This chain joins TRBV4-1 and TRBJ1-5; D call uncertain. Germline CDR1 reads MGHRA; CDR2 reads YSYEKL. The V end lost 0 bases, the J end lost 4 bases, and 7 bases lay between the germline ends. The CDR3 is 14 residues long. The CDR3 nucleotides are TGCGCCAGCAGCCAAGATCCGGGAAATCAGCCCCAGCATTTT. Its translation: CASSQDPGNQPQHF.

The chain uses TRBV28 and TRBJ2-7; 7 nucleotides match TRBD1. The germline gives CDR1 MDHEN, CDR2 SYDVKM. V shed 2 bases, J shed 0 bases, and the junction held 4 bases outside the gene matches. The CDR3 sequence is 15 residues long. CDR3 sequence: CASSLVDRDSYEQYF. DNA for the CDR3: TGTGCCAGCAGTTTAGTCGACAGGGACTCCTACGAGCAGTACTTC.

The table lists this clone with a few counts. The chain has TRBV2 and TRBJ1-1; tentatively, D is TRBD1 (5 bases). This CDR3 region has 13 residues. V was clipped by 6 bases and J by 7 bases, with 15 bases between them. Per the germline V gene, CDR1 is SNHLY and CDR2 is FYNNEI. Here the CDR3 reads CASRGRGASEAFF. CDR3 DNA sequence: TGTGCCAGCAGGGGGCGCGGGGCTAGTGAAGCTTTCTTT. The full variable domain, in which reference TRBV2 and TRBJ1-1 provide the parts outside the CDR3, is EPEVTQTPSHQVTQMGQEVILRCVPISNHLYFYWYRQILGQKVEFLVSFYNNEISEKSEIFDDQFSVERPDGSNFTLKIRSTKLEDSAMYFCASRGRGASEAFFGQGTRLTVV.

With respect to this clone: A much larger clone lies one base from this, so it may be a read error. The sample has other DNA sequences that encode this CDR3 too. The chain has TRBV5-1 and TRBJ2-1; no clear D. CDR1 SGHRS and CDR2 YFSETQ come from the germline V gene. The CDR3 covers 15 residues. V was pared by 0 bases and J by 0 bases, with 7 bases between. The DNA of the CDR3 is TGCGCCAGCAGCTTGGACAGTTACTCCTACAATGAGCAGTTCTTC. It specifies CASSLDSYSYNEQFF.

V usage is TRBV7-2 and J usage is TRBJ2-2; no definite D call. V lost 2 bases and J lost 0, with 7 bases in between. Germline assignment: CDR1 SGHTA and CDR2 FQGNSA. The CDR3 is 15 residues long. CDR3 nucleotides: TGTGCCAGCAGCTTACATCCAGCGAACACCGGGGAGCTGTTTTTT. This codes for CASSLHPANTGELFF.

This clone was seen ten or more times. The J gene is TRBJ1-2, the V gene TRBV5-4; D remains unclear. The CDR3 is made up of 13 amino acids. V was clipped by 4 bases and J by 6 bases, with 13 bases between them. Germline assignment: CDR1 SGHNT and CDR2 YYREEE (reference sequence). CDR3 DNA sequence: TGTGCCAGCAGCGCGGGGAGTCGGGATGGCTACACCTTC. Translating it yields CASSAGSRDGYTF. The full variable domain, rest sourced from reference TRBV5-4 and TRBJ1-2, is ETGVTQSPTHLIKTRGQQVTLRCSSQSGHNTVSWYQQALGQGPQFIFQYYREEENGRGNFPPRFSGLQFPNYSSELNVNALELDDSALYLCASSAGSRDGYTFGSGTRLTVV.

V is TRBV5-1 and J is TRBJ2-1; D possibly matches TRBD1 or TRBD2 (5 bases each). From germline, CDR1 is SGHRS and CDR2 YFSETQ. Trimming took 5 bases from V and 13 from J, leaving 19 bases between them. The CDR3 sequence is 13 residues long. In DNA, the CDR3 is TGCGCCAGCAGAGATTCTTTCGGGACCGCCCAGTTCTTC. Its protein product is CASRDSFGTAQFF.

V gene TRBV7-3 combines with J gene TRBJ2-7, with D tentatively TRBD2 (6 bases). The CDR3 runs to 15 residues. The V gene's germline CDR1 is SGHTA and CDR2 FQGTGA. Trimming pared 0 bases from V and 0 bases from J, leaving 9 bases between. CDR3 bases: TGTGCCAGCAGCTTAACTGCGGGAAGCTCCTACGAGCAGTACTTC. This sequence encodes CASSLTAGSSYEQYF. The whole variable domain, remainder taken from reference TRBV7-3 and TRBJ2-7, is GAGVSQTPSNKVTEKGKYVELRCDPISGHTALYWYRQSLGQGPEFLIYFQGTGAADDSGLPNDRFFAVRPEGSVSTLKIQRTERGDSAVYLCASSLTAGSSYEQYFGPGTRLTVT.

This clone was observed a few times. The chain is built from TRBV6-5 and TRBJ1-1; D may be TRBD1 (5 bases). V was cut by 5 bases and J by 2 bases, with 12 bases left in between. The CDR3 spans 14 residues. Germline V CDR1 and CDR2: MNHEY, SVGAGI. This CDR3 reads CASSAGPYNTEAFF. CDR3 coding DNA: TGTGCCAGCAGTGCGGGACCCTACAACACTGAAGCTTTCTTT.

Points on this clone: This sample includes further DNA sequences coding for the same CDR3. CDR3 in amino acids: CASSSLADTGELFF. CDR3 DNA: TGCGCCAGCAGCTCTCTAGCGGACACCGGGGAGCTGTTTTTT. The V gene is TRBV5-1, the J gene TRBJ2-2; the match to TRBD2 covers 7 bases. The length of the CDR3 is 14 residues. CDR1 and CDR2 (germline): SGHRS, YFSETQ. V lost 3 bases, J lost 3 bases, and 2 bases stayed unmatched.

V and J are TRBV28 and TRBJ2-7; TRBD2 might be the D (7 bases). Germline V gene data show CDR1 as MDHEN and CDR2 as SYDVKM. The CDR3 extends over 14 amino acids. V was clipped by 9 bases and J by 5 bases, with 20 bases between them. The CDR3 DNA sequence: TGTGCCAGTTGTAGGCCGGGGGGCGCGAACGAGCAGTACTTC. It codes for CASCRPGGANEQYF.

The gene calls are TRBV7-3 and TRBJ2-2; unclear D gene. The CDR3 contains 16 residues. V was cut by 2 bases and J by 1 base, with 11 bases left in between. Germline V gives CDR1 SGHTA, CDR2 FQGTGA. CDR3 protein: CASSLQPVENTGELFF. For the CDR3, the DNA is TGTGCCAGCAGCTTACAACCGGTAGAGAACACCGGGGAGCTGTTTTTT.

This clone has just one count. The rearrangement joins TRBV29-1 to TRBJ2-1; 9 nucleotides line up with TRBD2. Germline V gene sequence: CDR1 SQVTM, CDR2 ANQGSEA. Germline trimming cut 8 bases from V and 3 bases from J; bases unmatched to any gene: 11. CDR3 length: 15 residues. In nucleotides, the CDR3 is TGCAGCTTCATGTATAGCGGGAGAGGCTACAATGAGCAGTTCTTC. It codes for CSFMYSGRGYNEQFF.

A note on this clone: A much larger clone lies one base from this, so it may be a read error. The CDR3 spells CASSRGIGGYTEAFF. The DNA for the CDR3 is TGTGCCAGTAGTAGAGGAATAGGGGGCTACACTGAAGCTTTCTTT. The chain recombines TRBV19 with TRBJ1-1; TRBD1 aligns across 7 bases. This CDR3 region has 15 residues. The V and J ends lost 4 bases and 3 bases, in that order; junction bases with no gene match: 8. The germline V gene has CDR1 LNHDA and CDR2 SQIVND (reference sequence).

The J gene is TRBJ1-1, the V gene TRBV5-4; D is undetermined. Germline V gene lookup returns CDR1 SGHNT and CDR2 YYREEE (reference sequence). V lost 3 bases and J lost 1, with 7 bases in between. CDR3 length equals 13 residues. CDR3 sequence (DNA): TGTGCCAGCAGCTGGGGATCGAACACTGAAGCTTTCTTT. Protein sequence: CASSWGSNTEAFF.